The TCR beta chain under discussion was sequenced for a study of blood T cells in healthy people across ages (dated by TCRdb to the mid-2010s). In the study overall: In model experiments, roughly one uniquely barcoded TCR beta cDNA molecule per two T cells was captured by template switching. To track age-related changes in TCR beta repertoire diversity, the study relied on deep sequencing normalized with unique cDNA molecular identifiers. The donors were divided into four age groups: young (average about 15 years), middle-aged (about 40), aged (62) and long-lived (about 90). To avoid experimental bias, donors of different ages were distributed randomly across sequencing lanes. Two additional independent replicas of 1 million unique cDNA reads from the same blood draw were analyzed for two donors (one aged 18 to 30 and one aged 80 or older). What the research found in general, with its limitations: The long-lived group showed more naive CD4+ T cells, fewer expanded clones and increased TCR diversity than the aged group, suggesting age selection. Estimates of total diversity based on one million sequenced T cells were considered lower bounds and underestimates. Because the CMV infection status of the donors was unknown, age-related changes in expanded clonotypes may potentially have been confounded. There was a strong correlation between observed TCR beta diversity and the percentage of naive T cells measured by flow cytometry. Observed TCR beta diversity per million T cells fell roughly linearly with age, and a significant reduction was already apparent by age approximately 41. Conclusive comparison of naive and antigen-experienced compartments was prevented by the profiling of bulk unsorted PBMCs.

As concerns this clonotype: Its recognized antigen is unknown. The record has no base qualities; no much larger clone is one base away.

CDR1 and CDR2, looked up from the germline V gene, are SGHTA and FQGNSA. The CDR3 sequence holds 18 residues, the cysteine and phenylalanine included. This entry keeps only the CDR3 DNA: 54 bases, framed from base 1. The junction shows trimming of 3 bases on V and 4 bases on J, and the gene matches do not reach 15 bases of it. The library was made by 5' RACE. A second about 7 to 12 cycle PCR used a sample-barcoded 5' primer and a J-beta primer mix. A template-switch 5' adaptor carrying 12 random nucleotides introduced a unique molecular identifier onto each TCR beta cDNA molecule. Each sample yielded at least 3 million CDR3-containing paired-end reads. First-strand cDNA synthesis was performed from all RNA using the Mint cDNA synthesis kit, with priming by a TRBC-specific oligonucleotide. All cDNA was treated with uracil-DNA glycosylase and then went through a first 18-cycle PCR with the universal primers M1SS and BC2_uni_R. The study's own analysis went as follows. Normalization of each sample was performed by random selection of 1 million high-quality reads, each carrying a distinct molecular identifier. Reads sharing molecular identifiers were discarded rather than binned into consensus sequences. CDR3 identification, clonotype clustering and error correction used MiTCR with a Q25 quality threshold and the strictest error-elimination algorithm. A nonparametric unseen species model with Euler transformation was used to estimate a lower bound on total TCR beta diversity. TCRdb took the public reads, trimmed them with fastp at Q25, ran MiXCR for clone calling and kept in-frame beta chains. Each entry merges the rows of one CDR3 protein and shows their most common DNA and genes. What appears here as the V and J calls and clone size reflects TCRdb's work, not the paper's. The sample table holds fewer than 2 million distinct CDR3 sequences, of which 30% to 40% were seen once. The ten largest make up 23% of the sample.

Systemically healthy Caucasian individuals from Russia, 39 in total and aged about 6 to 95 years, were included as donors. Each donor gave around 9 milliliters of peripheral blood, collected into EDTA-treated Vacutainer tubes. Ficoll-Paque density-gradient centrifugation was used to isolate PBMCs, with at least 6.5 million per sample. Total RNA, at least 5 micrograms per sample, was extracted from PBMCs with Trizol reagent. For every donor, an aliquot of PBMCs went through flow cytometry to measure the percentages of naive CD45RAhigh/CD27high T cells. The sequence was collected from a human donor in good health. Sequencing was done on a sample of blood. The chain is assembled from TRBV7-2 and TRBJ2-5; a stretch of 9 junction bases matches TRBD1. The sequenced DNA is TGTGCCAGCAGCTTGAACAGGGGGCGAGACGGGGGGATAGAGACCCAGTACTTC. The resulting protein is CASSLNRGRDGGIETQYF. With all but the CDR3 taken from the reference TRBV7-2 and TRBJ2-5 genes, the full variable domain is: GAGVSQSPSNKVTEKGKDVELRCDPISGHTALYWYRQSLGQGLEFLIYFQGNSAPDKSGLPSDRFSAERTGGSVSTLTIQRTQQEDSAVYLCASSLNRGRDGGIETQYFGPGTRLLVL.